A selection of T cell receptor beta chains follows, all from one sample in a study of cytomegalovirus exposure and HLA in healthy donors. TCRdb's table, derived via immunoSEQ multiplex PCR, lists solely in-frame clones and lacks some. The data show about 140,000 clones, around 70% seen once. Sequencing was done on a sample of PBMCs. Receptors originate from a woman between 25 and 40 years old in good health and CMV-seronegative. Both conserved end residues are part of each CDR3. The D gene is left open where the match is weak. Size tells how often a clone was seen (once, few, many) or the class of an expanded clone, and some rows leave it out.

TGCGCCAGCAGCCAAGCCGGACAGAACTCTGGAAACACCATATATTTT | CASSQAGQNSGNTIYF | NA | TRBJ1-3 | NA | 16 | TRBV4-1
TGTGCCAGTAGCCCCCCGGGACAGTATAATTCACCCCTCCACTTT | CASSPPGQYNSPLHF | TRBD1 | TRBJ1-6 | NA | 15 | TRBV19
TGTGCCAGCAGTGAAAGGGGGACAGTTGGTAGTAATTCACCCCTCCACTTT | CASSERGTVGSNSPLHF | TRBD1 | TRBJ1-6 | few | 17 | TRBV6-1
TGTGCCAGCACCCTAAGCGGGGGGAACAATGAGCAGTTCTTC | CASTLSGGNNEQFF | TRBD2 | TRBJ2-1 | few | 14 | TRBV6-1
TGTGCCAGCAGTCCTTACACGGGGTCCGACACTGAAGCTTTCTTT | CASSPYTGSDTEAFF | NA | TRBJ1-1 | NA | 15 | TRBV7-9
TGTGCCAGCAGTGTTGGGCAGGGGGCCGAGCAGTACTTC | CASSVGQGAEQYF | TRBD1 | TRBJ2-7 | once | 13 | TRBV2
TGTGCCAGCAGCCCCCAGCGCGAAAAACTGTTTTTT | CASSPQREKLFF | NA | TRBJ1-4 | once | 12 | TRBV11-2
TGTGCAACCAGCGGGCCCACAGCCCAGCATTTT | CATSGPTAQHF | NA | TRBJ1-5 | NA | 11 | TRBV28
TGCGCCAGCCGGGTCAGCGAAAACTATGGCTACACCTTC | CASRVSENYGYTF | NA | TRBJ1-2 | NA | 13 | TRBV5-1
TGCGCCAGCAGCTTGGCGGGAGATCCGAACACCGGGGAGCTGTTTTTT | CASSLAGDPNTGELFF | NA | TRBJ2-2 | NA | 16 | TRBV5-1
TGCGCCAGCAGCTCGAGACCGCTAGCGGGGGAACCCTCCTACAATGAGCAGTTCTTC | CASSSRPLAGEPSYNEQFF | TRBD2 | TRBJ2-1 | NA | 19 | TRBV5-1
TGTGCCAGCAGTACAGCTCGGGGGTATTCACCCCTCCACTTT | CASSTARGYSPLHF | NA | TRBJ1-6 | NA | 14 | TRBV2
TGTGCCAGCAGCCGATACGGCGGGAGTTCCACAGATACGCAGTATTTT | CASSRYGGSSTDTQYF | TRBD2 | TRBJ2-3 | NA | 16 | TRBV4-2
TGTGCCAGCAAGTTGGGAGCGCGCTCCTACAATGAGCAGTTCTTC | CASKLGARSYNEQFF | NA | TRBJ2-1 | NA | 15 | TRBV7-2
TGTGCCAGTAGTACAAAAATTCCGACTAGCGGGGCCTCCTACGAGCAGTACTTC | CASSTKIPTSGASYEQYF | TRBD2 | TRBJ2-7 | NA | 18 | TRBV19
TGTGCCAGCAGTTACTTCGGTTCTTATCTTTCTGAAGCTTTCTTT | CASSYFGSYLSEAFF | NA | TRBJ1-1 | NA | 15 | TRBV6-6
TGCAGCGTTGGACAGGGTCTTTCCGAGCAGTACTTC | CSVGQGLSEQYF | TRBD1 | TRBJ2-7 | NA | 12 | TRBV29-1
TGCGCCAGCAGCCAACTCGGGAGGACCCACAATGAGCAGTTCTTC | CASSQLGRTHNEQFF | TRBD2 | TRBJ2-1 | NA | 15 | TRBV4-1
TGCGCCCCGAAGGGAGGGCTAGCGGCCCAGGTACGGTTCCATGAGCAGTTCTTC | CAPKGGLAAQVRFHEQFF | TRBD2 | TRBJ2-1 | NA | 18 | TRBV5-1
TGTGCCAGCAGGGGCCGTGGAAACACCATATATTTT | CASRGRGNTIYF | NA | TRBJ1-3 | NA | 12 | TRBV6-1